The text below deals with one T cell receptor beta chain. The data were obtained in a study of cytomegalovirus exposure and HLA in healthy donors. Amplification used 60 Vbeta primers and 13 Jbeta primers. Assay used: immunoSEQ multiplex PCR; TCRdb lists only in-frame clones, some missing. This table holds some 200,000 clones, roughly an eighth found once. This receptor was identified in a man aged 50-59 years in good health and CMV-seropositive. The material sequenced was PBMCs.

For the CDR3, the DNA is TGTGCCAGCAGCTTAGGTGTAGGACAGGGGAACACTGAAGCTTTCTTT. It translates to CASSLGVGQGNTEAFF. The chain uses TRBV7-9 and TRBJ1-1; TRBD1 matches at 8 bases. Germline CDR1 SEHNR, CDR2 FQNEAQ (reference sequence). V shed 1 base, J shed 1 base, and the junction held 5 bases outside the gene matches. CDR3 length: 16 amino acids.